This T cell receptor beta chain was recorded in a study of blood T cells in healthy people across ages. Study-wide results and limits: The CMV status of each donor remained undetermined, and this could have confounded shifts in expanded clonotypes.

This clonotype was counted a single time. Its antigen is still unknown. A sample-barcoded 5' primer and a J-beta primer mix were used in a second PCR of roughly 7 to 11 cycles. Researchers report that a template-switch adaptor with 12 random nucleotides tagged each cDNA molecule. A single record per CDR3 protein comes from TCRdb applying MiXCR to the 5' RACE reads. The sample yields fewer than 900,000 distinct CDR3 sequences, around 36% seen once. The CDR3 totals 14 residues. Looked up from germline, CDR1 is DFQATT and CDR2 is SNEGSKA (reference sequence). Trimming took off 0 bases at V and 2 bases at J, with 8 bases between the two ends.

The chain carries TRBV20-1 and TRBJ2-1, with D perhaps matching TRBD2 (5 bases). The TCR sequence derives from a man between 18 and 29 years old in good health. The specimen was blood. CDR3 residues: CSARDPGTYNEQFF. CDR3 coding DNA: TGCAGTGCTAGAGATCCCGGGACCTACAATGAGCAGTTCTTC.